Each of the 21 T cell receptor beta chains below was sequenced from the same sample in a study of CD8 T cells in Susac syndrome. Random hexamers served to reverse transcribe about 0.5 to 1 ug RNA. TCRdb reanalysed the immunoSEQ multiplex PCR reads using MiXCR and keeps one entry per CDR3 protein. The data hold about 190,000 distinct CDR3 sequences, with approximately 96% observed a single time. The material sequenced was CD4+ T cells from PBMCs. The receptors here all came from a human donor with Susac syndrome.

This sequence joins TRBV30 and TRBJ2-3, with D perhaps matching TRBD2 (5 bases). Germline V CDR1 and CDR2: GTSNPN, SVGIG (reference sequence). The CDR3 has 14 amino acids. Trimming pared 3 bases from V and 6 bases from J, leaving 16 bases between. The CDR3 DNA follows: TGTGCCTGGAGCCCCCGGGGTAGCAGGGATACGCAGTATTTT. This sequence encodes CAWSPRGSRDTQYF.

The chain employs TRBV29-1 and TRBJ2-2; D unresolved. In germline, CDR1 is SQVTM, CDR2 ANQGSEA. Trimming took 7 bases from V and 9 from J, leaving 18 bases between them. The CDR3 is 13 residues long. This CDR3 is CSAPGQSDRELFF. Written as DNA, the CDR3 is TGCAGCGCCCCGGGCCAGAGTGACAGGGAGCTGTTTTTT.

This chain links TRBV29-1 with TRBJ2-7; 7 bases align to TRBD2. This CDR3 comprises 12 residues. Looked up from germline, CDR1 is SQVTM and CDR2 is ANQGSEA. J was trimmed by 2 bases and V by 7 bases; bases with no gene match: 5. The DNA for the CDR3 is TGCAGCGCCCAACGGGGGGCCTACGAGCAGTACTTC. As protein: CSAQRGAYEQYF.

This clonotype was seen only once. The chain uses TRBV25-1 and TRBJ1-6, with 7 bases fitting TRBD1. Per germline, CDR1 MGHDK and CDR2 SYGVNS. J was trimmed by 6 bases and V by 3 bases; bases with no gene match: 2. The CDR3 is 14 amino acids. Written as DNA, the CDR3 is TGTGCCAGCAGTGACCGACAGGGTAATTCACCCCTCCACTTT. It is translated as CASSDRQGNSPLHF.

Written as DNA, the CDR3 is TGTGCCAGCAGTGACCTGGACAAGTCCTACGAGCAGTACTTC. Amino acid sequence: CASSDLDKSYEQYF. This rearrangement joins TRBV6-4 to TRBJ2-7; weak D call: TRBD1 (5 bases). The V and J ends lost 2 bases and 1 base respectively, with 9 bases between them. This CDR3 spans 14 amino acids. The germline V gene encodes CDR1 MRHNA and CDR2 SNTAGT.

J is TRBJ2-1 and V is TRBV29-1; the match to TRBD2 covers 8 bases. Germline V gene lookup returns CDR1 SQVTM and CDR2 ANQGSEA. The V segment lost 6 bases and the J segment 0 bases; nucleotides outside the gene matches: 10. The CDR3 runs 16 residues. The CDR3 region is CSVVLGTSSSYNEQFF. CDR3 DNA sequence: TGCAGCGTCGTCTTAGGGACTAGTAGCTCCTACAATGAGCAGTTCTTC.

The chain carries TRBV20-1 and TRBJ1-2; 8 bases align to TRBD1. CDR3 length: 16 amino acids. Germline CDR1 DFQATT, CDR2 SNEGSKA (reference sequence). The ends lost 2 bases at V and 8 bases at J; junction bases unmatched: 16. Here the CDR3 DNA reads TGCAGTGCTAGACTAGGTCCCGGACAGGGCCTAGGAGGCTACACCTTC. This sequence encodes CSARLGPGQGLGGYTF.

This chain connects TRBV10-3 to TRBJ1-1, with D tentatively TRBD1 (6 bases). The CDR3 consists of 16 residues. The germline gives CDR1 ENHRY, CDR2 SYGVKD. Trimming took off 3 bases at V and 0 bases at J, with 14 bases between the two ends. The CDR3 region is CAISEHKDSMNTEAFF. The CDR3 nucleotides are TGTGCCATCAGTGAACATAAGGACAGCATGAACACTGAAGCTTTCTTT.

The chain uses TRBV30 and TRBJ1-5; 10 bases are shared with TRBD1. The length of the CDR3 is 13 residues. CDR1 is GTSNPN, CDR2 SVGIG, per germline (reference sequence). J was trimmed by 4 bases and V by 6 bases; bases with no gene match: 3. CDR3 in amino acids: CACGQGENQPQHF. The CDR3 nucleotides are TGTGCCTGTGGACAGGGGGAGAATCAGCCCCAGCATTTT.

The gene calls are TRBV5-4 and TRBJ2-2, with D unresolved. This CDR3 contains 15 residues. Germline V CDR1 and CDR2: SGHNT, YYREEE (reference sequence). The V end lost 0 bases, the J end lost 1 base, and 7 bases lay between the germline ends. CDR3 bases: TGTGCCAGCAGCTTGGGGCTGCAGAACACCGGGGAGCTGTTTTTT. Encoded protein: CASSLGLQNTGELFF.

The sample holds one count of this clonotype. The chain is built from TRBV4-1 and TRBJ2-7; 10 bases agree with TRBD2. Germline-derived CDR1 and CDR2 are MGHRA and YSYEKL. Unmatched junction bases numbered 6, after V lost 0 bases and J lost 7 bases. CDR3 length: 15 amino acids. CDR3 protein: CASSQEAGGLREQYF. CDR3 nucleotide sequence: TGCGCCAGCAGCCAAGAAGCGGGGGGGCTAAGAGAGCAGTACTTC.

V and J are TRBV12-3 or TRBV12-4 and TRBJ1-3, with D unclear. Trimming pared 4 bases from V and 2 bases from J, leaving 12 bases between. CDR3 length: 15 residues. CDR3 in amino acids: CASSSLRRAGNTIYF. Here the CDR3 DNA reads TGTGCCAGCAGTTCCCTTCGGCGGGCTGGAAACACCATATATTTT.

The V and J genes are TRBV15 and TRBJ2-1; 9 bases match TRBD1. Trimming removed 4 bases from V and 2 bases from J; junction bases left unmatched: 6. Germline V gene sequence: CDR1 LNHNV, CDR2 YYDKDF (reference sequence). The CDR3 runs 16 residues. CDR3 in DNA: TGTGCCACCAGCAATTTCGGGACAGGGCCCTACAATGAGCAGTTCTTC. It is translated as CATSNFGTGPYNEQFF.

V is TRBV7-9 and J is TRBJ1-1, with D perhaps matching TRBD1 (5 bases). CDR1 and CDR2 (germline): SEHNR, FQNEAQ (reference sequence). The CDR3 runs to 16 residues. The germline V and J ends were trimmed by 5 bases and 5 bases, with 21 bases remaining between them. The CDR3, as DNA: TGTGCCAGCAGCCCCGGTGGCATAGCAGGGTTGACTGAAGCTTTCTTT. This gives the protein CASSPGGIAGLTEAFF.

The chain combines TRBV18 with TRBJ2-5; D remains unclear. Germline V lookup: CDR1 KGHSH, CDR2 LQKENI. This CDR3 is built from 17 residues. V was cut by 1 base and J by 5 bases, with 20 bases left in between. The CDR3 DNA reads as TGTGCCAGCTCACCACTACAACAAGCAGGAGTCGCGGAGACCCAGTACTTC. This sequence encodes CASSPLQQAGVAETQYF.

The CDR3: CAWSPEINQPQHF. In DNA, the CDR3 is TGTGCCTGGAGTCCGGAGATCAATCAGCCCCAGCATTTT. This sequence joins TRBV30 and TRBJ1-5; D remains ambiguous. Trimming shortened V by 2 bases and J by 3 bases, and 8 bases separated the two germline ends. Germline values: CDR1 GTSNPN, CDR2 SVGIG (reference sequence). This CDR3 is 13 amino acids long.

The genes are TRBV7-8 and TRBJ1-2; the D is unclear. V gave up 5 bases and J gave up 5 bases, with 15 bases separating them. CDR1 is SGHVS and CDR2 is FQNEAQ in the germline V gene. This CDR3 region has 14 residues. For the CDR3, the DNA is TGTGCCAGCAGCCGCGGTGACCGAGGGTATGGCTACACCTTC. Translated, it gives CASSRGDRGYGYTF. Together with reference TRBV7-8 and TRBJ1-2, the CDR3 gives the full variable domain: GAGVSQSPRYKVAKRGQDVALRCDPISGHVSLFWYQQALGQGPEFLTYFQNEAQLDKSGLPSDRFFAERPEGSVSTLKIQRTQQEDSAVYLCASSRGDRGYGYTFGSGTRLTVV.

The chain links TRBV14 to TRBJ1-1; no definite D call. The CDR3 is 13 residues long. Trimming took off 0 bases at V and 3 bases at J, with 5 bases between the two ends. Germline V lookup: CDR1 SGHDN, CDR2 FVKESK. CDR3 residues: CASSQDWYTEAFF. DNA for the CDR3: TGTGCCAGCAGCCAAGATTGGTACACTGAAGCTTTCTTT. Full variable domain (rest looked up from reference TRBV14 and TRBJ1-1): EAGVTQFPSHSVIEKGQTVTLRCDPISGHDNLYWYRRVMGKEIKFLLHFVKESKQDESGMPNNRFLAERTGGTYSTLKVQPAELEDSGVYFCASSQDWYTEAFFGQGTRLTVV.

The V gene is TRBV30, the J gene TRBJ1-5; the D is unclear. V lost 5 bases and J 0 bases, leaving 11 bases between the germline ends. The CDR3 is 14 amino acids. CDR1 and CDR2 from the germline V gene are GTSNPN and SVGIG (reference sequence). The CDR3, as DNA: TGTGCCTGGGGTAATCCTATTAGCAATCAGCCCCAGCATTTT. This codes for CAWGNPISNQPQHF.

The chain links TRBV9 to TRBJ1-1, with TRBD1 identical over 7 bases. The germline V gene encodes CDR1 SGDLS and CDR2 YYNGEE. The CDR3 runs 15 residues. V gave up 3 bases and J gave up 5 bases; unmatched junction bases: 10. The CDR3 spells CASSAQGGDGTEAFF. DNA for the CDR3: TGTGCCAGCAGCGCCCAGGGGGGCGACGGGACTGAAGCTTTCTTT.

The gene calls are TRBV7-3 and TRBJ2-1, with 9 positions matching TRBD2. The CDR3 runs 15 residues. V trimming: 5 bases; J trimming: 7 bases; junction bases outside the gene matches: 9. Germline-derived CDR1 and CDR2 are SGHTA and FQGTGA. In nucleotides, the CDR3 is TGTGCCAGCAGCATCGGCGGGGGGGCCATGAATGAGCAGTTCTTC. Translated: CASSIGGGAMNEQFF.